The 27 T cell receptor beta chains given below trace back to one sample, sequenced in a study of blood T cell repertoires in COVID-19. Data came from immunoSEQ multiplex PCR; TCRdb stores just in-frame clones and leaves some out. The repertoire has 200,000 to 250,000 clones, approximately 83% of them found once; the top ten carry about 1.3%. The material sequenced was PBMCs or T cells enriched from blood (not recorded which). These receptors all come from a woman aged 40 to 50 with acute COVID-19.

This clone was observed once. In nucleotides, the CDR3 is TGTGCCAGTGGTTCTGCGCGGCCCCCTGGCTACACCTTC. As protein: CASGSARPPGYTF. The chain employs TRBV19 and TRBJ1-2; D unclear. Germline V gene sequence: CDR1 LNHDA, CDR2 SQIVND (reference sequence). V lost 8 bases and J lost 7, with 17 bases in between. CDR3 length equals 13 residues.

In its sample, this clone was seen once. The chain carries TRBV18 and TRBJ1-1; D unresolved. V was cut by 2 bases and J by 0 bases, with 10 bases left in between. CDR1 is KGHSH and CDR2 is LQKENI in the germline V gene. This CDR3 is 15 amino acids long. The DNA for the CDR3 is TGTGCCAGCTCACCAGGTCCTACCATGAACACTGAAGCTTTCTTT. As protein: CASSPGPTMNTEAFF.

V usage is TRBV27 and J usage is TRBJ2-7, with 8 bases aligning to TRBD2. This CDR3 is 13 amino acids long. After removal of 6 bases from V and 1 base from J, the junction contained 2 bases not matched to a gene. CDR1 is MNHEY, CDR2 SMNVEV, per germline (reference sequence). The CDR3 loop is CASRTSESYEQYF. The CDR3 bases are TGTGCCAGCAGGACTAGCGAATCCTACGAGCAGTACTTC.

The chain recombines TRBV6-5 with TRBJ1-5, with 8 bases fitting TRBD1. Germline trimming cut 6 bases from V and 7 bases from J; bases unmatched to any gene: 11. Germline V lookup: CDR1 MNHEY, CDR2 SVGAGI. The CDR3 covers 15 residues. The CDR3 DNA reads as TGTGCCAGCAGCTCCAGGGGGCGCGGTGGACAGCCCCAGCATTTT. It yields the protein CASSSRGRGGQPQHF.

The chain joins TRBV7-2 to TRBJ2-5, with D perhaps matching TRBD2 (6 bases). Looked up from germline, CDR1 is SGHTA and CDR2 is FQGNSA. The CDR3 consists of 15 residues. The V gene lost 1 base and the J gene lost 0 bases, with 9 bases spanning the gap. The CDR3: CASSLGGTNQETQYF. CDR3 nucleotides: TGTGCCAGCAGCTTAGGCGGGACCAACCAAGAGACCCAGTACTTC.

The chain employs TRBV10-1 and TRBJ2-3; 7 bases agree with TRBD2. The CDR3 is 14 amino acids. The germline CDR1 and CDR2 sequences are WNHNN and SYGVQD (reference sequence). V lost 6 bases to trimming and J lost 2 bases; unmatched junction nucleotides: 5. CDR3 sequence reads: CASSRDYNTDTQYF. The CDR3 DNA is TGCGCCAGCAGCCGGGACTATAACACAGATACGCAGTATTTT.

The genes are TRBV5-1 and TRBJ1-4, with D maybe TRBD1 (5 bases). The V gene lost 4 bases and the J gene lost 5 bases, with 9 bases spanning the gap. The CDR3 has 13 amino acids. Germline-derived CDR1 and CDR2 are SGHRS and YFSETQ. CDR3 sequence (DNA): TGCGCCAGCAGCCCAGGGATGAATGAAAAACTGTTTTTT. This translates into CASSPGMNEKLFF. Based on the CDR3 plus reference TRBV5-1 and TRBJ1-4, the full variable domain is KAGVTQTPRYLIKTRGQQVTLSCSPISGHRSVSWYQQTPGQGLQFLFEYFSETQRNKGNFPGRFSGRQFSNSRSEMNVSTLELGDSALYLCASSPGMNEKLFFGSGTQLSVL.

DNA for the CDR3: TGTGCCAGCAGCCGCCAGGGGGCAGATGGCTACACCTTC. Amino acid sequence: CASSRQGADGYTF. The rearrangement links TRBV6-5 to TRBJ1-2; 8 bases align to TRBD1. Germline V gene lookup returns CDR1 MNHEY and CDR2 SVGAGI. Germline trimming cut 6 bases from V and 6 bases from J; bases unmatched to any gene: 6. The CDR3 runs 13 residues.

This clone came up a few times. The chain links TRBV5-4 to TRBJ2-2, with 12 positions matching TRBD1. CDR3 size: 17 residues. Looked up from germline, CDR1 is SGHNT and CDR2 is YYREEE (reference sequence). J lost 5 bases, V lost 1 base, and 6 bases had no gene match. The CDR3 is CASSLSWDRGLTGELFF. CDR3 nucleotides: TGTGCCAGCAGCTTGTCCTGGGACAGGGGGCTAACCGGGGAGCTGTTTTTT.

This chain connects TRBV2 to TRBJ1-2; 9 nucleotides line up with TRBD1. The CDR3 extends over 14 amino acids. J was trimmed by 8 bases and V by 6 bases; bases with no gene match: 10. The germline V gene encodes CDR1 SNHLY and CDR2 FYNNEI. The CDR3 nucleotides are TGTGCCAGCAGCTCCAGGACAGGGGTTAACGGCTACACCTTC. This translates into CASSSRTGVNGYTF.

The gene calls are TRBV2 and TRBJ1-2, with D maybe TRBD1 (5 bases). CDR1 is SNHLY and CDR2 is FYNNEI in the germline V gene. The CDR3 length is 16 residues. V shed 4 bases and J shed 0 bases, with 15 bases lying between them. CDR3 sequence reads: CASSGGRGIPNYGYTF. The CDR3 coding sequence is TGTGCCAGCAGTGGGGGTAGGGGCATCCCTAACTATGGCTACACCTTC.

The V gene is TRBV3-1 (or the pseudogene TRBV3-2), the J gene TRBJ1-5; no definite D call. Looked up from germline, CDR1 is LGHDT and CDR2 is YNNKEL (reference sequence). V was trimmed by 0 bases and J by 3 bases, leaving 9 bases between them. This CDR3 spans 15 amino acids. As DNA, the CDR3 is TGTGCCAGCAGCCAAGATATGGAGGACAATCAGCCCCAGCATTTT. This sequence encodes CASSQDMEDNQPQHF.

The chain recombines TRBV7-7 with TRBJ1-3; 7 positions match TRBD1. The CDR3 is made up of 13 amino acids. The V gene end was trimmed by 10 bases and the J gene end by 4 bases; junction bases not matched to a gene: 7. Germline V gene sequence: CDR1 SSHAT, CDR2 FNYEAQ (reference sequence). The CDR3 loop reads CATTGDSGNTIYF. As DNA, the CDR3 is TGTGCCACTACCGGGGACAGCGGAAACACCATATATTTT.

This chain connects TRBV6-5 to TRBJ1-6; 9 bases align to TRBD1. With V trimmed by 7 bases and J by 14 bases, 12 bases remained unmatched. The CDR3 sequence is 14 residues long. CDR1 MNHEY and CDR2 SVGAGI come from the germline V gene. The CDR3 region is CASTRGQGALTLHF. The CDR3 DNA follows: TGTGCCAGCACCCGGGGACAGGGAGCATTAACCCTCCACTTT.

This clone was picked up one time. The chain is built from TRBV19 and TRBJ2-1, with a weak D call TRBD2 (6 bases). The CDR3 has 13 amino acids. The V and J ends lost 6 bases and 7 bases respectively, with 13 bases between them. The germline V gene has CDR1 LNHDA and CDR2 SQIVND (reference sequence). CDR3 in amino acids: CASSGSGINEQFF. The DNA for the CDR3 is TGTGCCAGTAGCGGGAGCGGAATAAATGAGCAGTTCTTC. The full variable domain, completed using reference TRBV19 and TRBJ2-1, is DGGITQSPKYLFRKEGQNVTLSCEQNLNHDAMYWYRQDPGQGLRLIYYSQIVNDFQKGDIAEGYSVSREKKESFPLTVTSAQKNPTAFYLCASSGSGINEQFFGPGTRLTVL.

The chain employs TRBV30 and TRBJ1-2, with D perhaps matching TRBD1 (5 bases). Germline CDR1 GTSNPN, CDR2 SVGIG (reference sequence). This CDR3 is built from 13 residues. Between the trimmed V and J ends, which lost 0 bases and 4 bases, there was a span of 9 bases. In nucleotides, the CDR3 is TGTGCCTGGAGTGTATCCAGGGCCTATGGCTACACCTTC. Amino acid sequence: CAWSVSRAYGYTF. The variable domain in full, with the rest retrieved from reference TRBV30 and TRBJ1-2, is SQTIHQWPATLVQPVGSPLSLECTVEGTSNPNLYWYRQAAGRGLQLLFYSVGIGQISSEVPQNLSASRPQDRQFILSSKKLLLSDSGFYLCAWSVSRAYGYTFGSGTRLTVV.

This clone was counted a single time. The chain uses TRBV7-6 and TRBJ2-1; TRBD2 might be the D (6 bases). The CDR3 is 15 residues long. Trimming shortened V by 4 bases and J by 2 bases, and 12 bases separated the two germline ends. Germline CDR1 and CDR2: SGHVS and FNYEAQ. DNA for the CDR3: TGTGCCAGCAGCTACGGAGTAGCGGCCTACAATGAGCAGTTCTTC. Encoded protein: CASSYGVAAYNEQFF.

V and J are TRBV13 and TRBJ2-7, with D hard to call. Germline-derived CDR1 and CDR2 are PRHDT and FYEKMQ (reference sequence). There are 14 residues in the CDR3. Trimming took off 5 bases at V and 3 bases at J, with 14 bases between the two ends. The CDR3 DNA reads TGTGCCAGCAGCGGAGCGCGCAGAGACTACGAGCAGTACTTC. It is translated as CASSGARRDYEQYF.

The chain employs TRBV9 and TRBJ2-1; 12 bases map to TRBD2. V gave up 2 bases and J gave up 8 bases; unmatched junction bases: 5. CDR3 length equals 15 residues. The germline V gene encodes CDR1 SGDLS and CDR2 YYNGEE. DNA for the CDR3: TGTGCCAGCAGCGTGACCGGGACTAGCGGGTATGAGCAGTTCTTC. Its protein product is CASSVTGTSGYEQFF.

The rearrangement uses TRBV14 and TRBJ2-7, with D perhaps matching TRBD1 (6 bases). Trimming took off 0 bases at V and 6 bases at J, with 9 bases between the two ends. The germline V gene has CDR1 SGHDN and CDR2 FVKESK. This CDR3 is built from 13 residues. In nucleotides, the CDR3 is TGTGCCAGCAGCCAAGATCTCAGGGGCGAGCAGTACTTC. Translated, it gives CASSQDLRGEQYF.

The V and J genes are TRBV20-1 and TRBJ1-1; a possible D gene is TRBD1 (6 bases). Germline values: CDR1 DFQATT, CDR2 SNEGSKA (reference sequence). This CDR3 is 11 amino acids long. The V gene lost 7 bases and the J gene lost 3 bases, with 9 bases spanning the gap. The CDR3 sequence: CSVRTDTEAFF. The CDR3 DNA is TGCAGTGTTAGGACAGACACTGAAGCTTTCTTT.

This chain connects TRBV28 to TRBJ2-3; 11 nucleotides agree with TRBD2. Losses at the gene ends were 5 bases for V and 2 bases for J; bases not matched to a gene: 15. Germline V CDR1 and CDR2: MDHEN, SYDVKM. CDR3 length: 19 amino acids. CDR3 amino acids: CASSPVLAGVLGDTDTQYF. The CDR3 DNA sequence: TGTGCCAGCAGTCCCGTACTAGCGGGAGTTTTAGGGGACACAGATACGCAGTATTTT.

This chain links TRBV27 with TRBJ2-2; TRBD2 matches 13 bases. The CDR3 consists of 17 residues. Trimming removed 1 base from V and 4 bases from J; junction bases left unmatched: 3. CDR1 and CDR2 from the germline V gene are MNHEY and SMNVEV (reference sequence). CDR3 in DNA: TGTGCCAGCAGTTTATTTACTAGCGGGAGGGGCACCGGGGAGCTGTTTTTT. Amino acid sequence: CASSLFTSGRGTGELFF.

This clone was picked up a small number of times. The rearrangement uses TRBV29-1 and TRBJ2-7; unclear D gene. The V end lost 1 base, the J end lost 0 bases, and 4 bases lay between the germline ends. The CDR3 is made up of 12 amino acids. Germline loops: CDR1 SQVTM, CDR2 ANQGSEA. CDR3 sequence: CSVEGVSYEQYF. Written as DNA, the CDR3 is TGCAGCGTTGAAGGCGTCTCCTACGAGCAGTACTTC.

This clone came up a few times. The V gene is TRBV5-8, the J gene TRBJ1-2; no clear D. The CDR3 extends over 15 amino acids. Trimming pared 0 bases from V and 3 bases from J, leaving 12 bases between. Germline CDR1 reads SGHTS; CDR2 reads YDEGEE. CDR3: CASSLGDKEDYGYTF. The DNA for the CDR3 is TGTGCCAGCAGCTTGGGAGACAAGGAGGACTATGGCTACACCTTC. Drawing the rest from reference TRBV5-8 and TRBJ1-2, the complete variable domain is EAGVTQSPTHLIKTRGQQATLRCSPISGHTSVYWYQQALGLGLQFLLWYDEGEERNRGNFPPRFSGRQFPNYSSELNVNALELEDSALYLCASSLGDKEDYGYTFGSGTRLTVV.

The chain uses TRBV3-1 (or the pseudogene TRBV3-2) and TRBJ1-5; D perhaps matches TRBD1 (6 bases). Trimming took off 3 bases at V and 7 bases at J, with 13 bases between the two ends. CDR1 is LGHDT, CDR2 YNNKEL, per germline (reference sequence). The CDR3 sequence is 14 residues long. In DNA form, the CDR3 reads TGTGCCAGCAGCCAGGGCGGGGGGCTCCAGCCCCAGCATTTT. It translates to CASSQGGGLQPQHF.

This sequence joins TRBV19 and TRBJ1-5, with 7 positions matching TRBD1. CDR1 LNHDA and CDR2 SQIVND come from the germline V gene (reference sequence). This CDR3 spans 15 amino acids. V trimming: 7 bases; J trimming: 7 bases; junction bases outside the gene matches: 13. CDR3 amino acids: CASIDSGGGGQPQHF. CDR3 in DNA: TGTGCCAGTATCGATTCAGGGGGTGGAGGCCAGCCCCAGCATTTT.